This T cell receptor beta chain was captured by sequencing in a study of early T cells in non-severe SARS-CoV-2 infection. A few counts support this clonotype. From germline, CDR1 is SGHRS and CDR2 YFSETQ. Trimming took 2 bases from V and 1 from J, leaving 4 bases between them. CDR3 size: 13 residues. MiXCR was run by TCRdb on the 5' RACE reads, yielding one entry per CDR3 protein. The sample shows about 70,000 distinct CDR3 sequences, 4.6% of them seen only once. The sequence was obtained from an adult who was a healthcare worker with PCR-confirmed SARS-CoV-2 infection or an uninfected control (not recorded which). The donor label of this sample is uncertain. The chain joins TRBV5-1 to TRBJ1-5; D call uncertain. The starting material was whole blood, obtained at baseline. The CDR3 protein is CASSLQSNQPQHF. The CDR3 bases are TGCGCCAGCAGCTTACAAAGCAATCAGCCCCAGCATTTT.